A selection of T cell receptor beta chains follows, all from one sample in a study of blood T cell repertoires in COVID-19. Libraries were prepared by immunoSEQ multiplex PCR; TCRdb keeps only in-frame clonotypes and omits some of them. The sample yields about 190,000 clones, roughly 84% seen once. Sequencing used peripheral blood. The receptors stem from an elderly man with COVID-19, enrolled during active disease. Each CDR3 is given with its conserved first and last residue. A D gene is named only where the DNA matches it firmly. Expanded clones get a size class; other rows say once, few or many, or leave the size out.

cdr3_length: 13
d_call: TRBD1
j_call: TRBJ1-2
v_call: TRBV6-5
clone_size: few
cdr3_nt: TGTGCCAGCAGAACCCAGGGGGCGGATGGCTACACCTTC
cdr3_aa: CASRTQGADGYTF

cdr3_length: 16
d_call: TRBD2
j_call: TRBJ2-7
v_call: TRBV5-6
clone_size: .
cdr3_nt: TGTGCCAGCAGCTTGGTAGCGGGGGCTGAGTTATACGAGCAGTACTTC
cdr3_aa: CASSLVAGAELYEQYF

cdr3_length: 14
d_call: .
j_call: TRBJ2-7
v_call: TRBV7-2
clone_size: few
cdr3_nt: TGTGCCAGCAGCTTAACCAGGGACTCCTACGAGCAGTACTTC
cdr3_aa: CASSLTRDSYEQYF

cdr3_length: 17
d_call: .
j_call: TRBJ1-6
v_call: TRBV15
clone_size: .
cdr3_nt: TGTGCCACCAGCGGCGGTGGAGCGAGCTCCTATAATTCACCCCTCCACTTT
cdr3_aa: CATSGGGASSYNSPLHF

cdr3_length: 16
d_call: .
j_call: TRBJ1-4
v_call: TRBV21-1
clone_size: few
cdr3_nt: TGTGCCAGCAGCGCCGGACAGGGGGCTTTTCAAGAAAAACTGTTTTTT
cdr3_aa: CASSAGQGAFQEKLFF

cdr3_length: 12
d_call: .
j_call: TRBJ1-1
v_call: TRBV24-1
clone_size: .
cdr3_nt: TGTGCCACCAGAGCGGGGAACACTGAAGCTTTCTTT
cdr3_aa: CATRAGNTEAFF

cdr3_length: 17
d_call: TRBD1
j_call: TRBJ2-1
v_call: TRBV5-8
clone_size: .
cdr3_nt: TGTGCCAGCAGCTTACTTCGGACAGGGGGCATAGGGAATGAGCAGTTCTTC
cdr3_aa: CASSLLRTGGIGNEQFF

cdr3_length: 15
d_call: TRBD1
j_call: TRBJ2-7
v_call: TRBV9
clone_size: .
cdr3_nt: TGTGCCAGCAGCTCACACCGGGACAGACCCTACGAGCAGTACTTC
cdr3_aa: CASSSHRDRPYEQYF

cdr3_length: 16
d_call: .
j_call: TRBJ2-5
v_call: TRBV19
clone_size: .
cdr3_nt: TGTGCCAGTAGTAGAAGAACAGGGCCCCCTCAAGAGACCCAGTACTTC
cdr3_aa: CASSRRTGPPQETQYF

cdr3_length: 14
d_call: .
j_call: TRBJ1-1
v_call: TRBV5-6
clone_size: .
cdr3_nt: TGTGCCAGCAGCAAACAGTCCGAGAACACTGAAGCTTTCTTT
cdr3_aa: CASSKQSENTEAFF

cdr3_length: 16
d_call: .
j_call: TRBJ2-1
v_call: TRBV5-1
clone_size: .
cdr3_nt: TGCGCCAGCAGCCCGGATAGAGCAGGCTCCTACAATGAGCAGTTCTTC
cdr3_aa: CASSPDRAGSYNEQFF